A single sample gave rise to the 27 T cell receptor beta chains below, sequenced in a study of T cell clonality in common variable immunodeficiency. The protocol was immunoSEQ multiplex PCR, while the TCRdb copy is restricted to in-frame clones and leaves out a portion. The sample presents under 45,000 clones, none singletons. The specimen was peripheral blood mononuclear cells. The receptors originated from a person aged 18 to 75 in good health.

This clone showed up many times. Read sequence stops 3 residues before the CDR3 end, and the germline J gene provides the missing end. The chain couples TRBV19 to TRBJ1-2, with 7 bases aligning to TRBD1. J lost 4 bases, V lost 7 bases, and 3 bases had no gene match. The CDR3 has 12 amino acids. Looked up from germline, CDR1 is LNHDA and CDR2 is SQIVND (reference sequence). Incomplete CDR3 DNA: TGTGCCAGTAAACCAGGGGGCTATGGC. Translated, it gives CASKPGGYG. The CDR3 in full is CASKPGGYGYTF. The whole variable domain, filled in from reference TRBV19 and TRBJ1-2, reads DGGITQSPKYLFRKEGQNVTLSCEQNLNHDAMYWYRQDPGQGLRLIYYSQIVNDFQKGDIAEGYSVSREKKESFPLTVTSAQKNPTAFYLCASKPGGYGYTFGSGTRLTVV.

This clone came up many times. The missing CDR3 end, 3 residues past where the read stops, is filled in from the germline J gene. The chain joins TRBV19 to TRBJ1-2; 7 bases are shared with TRBD1. The germline CDR1 and CDR2 sequences are LNHDA and SQIVND (reference sequence). The CDR3 spans 13 residues. Trimming cost V 5 bases and J 7 bases; bases outside gene matches: 7. CDR3 sequence reads: CASSVRQGFGYTF. The sequenced part of the CDR3 DNA is TGTGCCAGTAGTGTACGACAGGGATTTGGC.

This clone came up many times. The read terminates 3 residues ahead of where the CDR3 ends, so the germline J gene completes it. The chain employs TRBV20-1 and TRBJ2-5, with D perhaps TRBD2 (6 bases). V was pared by 6 bases and J by 5 bases, with 19 bases between. From germline, CDR1 is DFQATT and CDR2 SNEGSKA (reference sequence). The CDR3 sequence is 14 residues long. CDR3 sequence: CSARTQAGRETQYF. The part of the CDR3 DNA that was read is TGCAGTGCGAGGACCCAAGCGGGCAGGGAGACC.

In this sample, this clone turned up many times. The CDR3 end falls 3 residues outside the read, so it is completed with the germline J gene. The rearrangement joins TRBV4-1 to TRBJ2-7; TRBD2 agrees at 8 bases. The CDR3 sequence is 15 residues long. V shed 0 bases and J 6 bases; nucleotides not matched to a gene: 7. Per the germline V gene, CDR1 is MGHRA and CDR2 is YSYEKL. CDR3 loop: CASSQEGLGSAEQYF. CDR3 DNA, as far as it was read: TGCGCCAGCAGCCAAGAGGGACTAGGCTCCGCCGAG.

This clone was counted a few times. CDR3 loop: CSARGLAGGPGYNEQFF. The CDR3 bases that were read are TGCAGTGCTAGAGGCCTAGCGGGAGGACCTGGATACAATGAG. This sequence joins TRBV20-1 and TRBJ2-1; TRBD2 aligns across 11 bases. The read terminates 3 residues before the CDR3 end, so the remaining end is supplied by the germline J gene. The CDR3 contains 17 residues. Germline values: CDR1 DFQATT, CDR2 SNEGSKA (reference sequence). V gave up 1 base and J gave up 4 bases; unmatched junction bases: 9.

At least ten counts were recorded for this clone. The part of the CDR3 DNA that was read is TGTGCCAGCAGCTTCGGCGGACAAGAGACG. It codes for CASSFGGQET. The full CDR3 sequence reads CASSFGGQETQYF. The rearrangement uses TRBV7-3 and TRBJ2-3, with D tentatively TRBD1 (5 bases). The CDR3 goes on 3 residues after the read ends, and that part is filled in from the germline J gene. The V gene's germline CDR1 is SGHTA and CDR2 FQGTGA. The CDR3 spans 13 residues.

This clone was seen many times. The missing CDR3 end, 3 residues past where the read stops, is filled in from the germline J gene. V and J are TRBV10-1 and TRBJ2-3; D is perhaps TRBD2 (7 bases). Germline V gene lookup returns CDR1 WNHNN and CDR2 SYGVQD (reference sequence). CDR3 length equals 17 residues. Trimming removed 0 bases at V and 5 bases at J, with 18 bases between. The sequenced part of the CDR3 DNA is TGCGCCAGCAGTGAGTCGATGACGGGGGGCCTCATAGATACG. It translates to CASSESMTGGLIDT. The whole CDR3 region reads CASSESMTGGLIDTQYF.

This clone was detected many times. The CDR3 protein is CASSSQQNEQFF. The sequenced CDR3 bases are TGTGCCAGCAGTTCACAGCAGAATGAG. J is TRBJ2-1 and V is TRBV5-4; D is unresolved. The read terminates 3 residues ahead of where the CDR3 ends, so the germline J gene completes it. The V gene's germline CDR1 is SGHNT and CDR2 YYREEE (reference sequence). The length of the CDR3 is 12 residues. Trimming pared 5 bases from V and 7 bases from J, leaving 10 bases between.

This clone appeared many times. The sequence runs out 3 residues before the end of the CDR3; the remainder is reconstructed from the germline J gene. The chain couples TRBV7-3 to TRBJ2-3; either TRBD1 or TRBD2 may fit D (5 bases each). The CDR3 length is 15 residues. V was trimmed by 2 bases and J by 3 bases, leaving 12 bases between them. From germline, CDR1 is SGHTA and CDR2 FQGTGA. The DNA read from the CDR3 is TGTGCCAGCAGCTTAGTTGGAGAGGGGACAGATACG. Its translation is CASSLVGEGTDT. The CDR3 reads in full as CASSLVGEGTDTQYF.

In its sample, this clone was seen many times. Read coverage stops 3 residues before the CDR3 terminus; the germline J gene supplies the remainder. V gene TRBV20-1 combines with J gene TRBJ1-6; possible D gene TRBD1, 5 bases. The CDR3 spans 14 residues. V was shortened by 0 bases and J by 9 bases, with 12 bases between the two germline ends. In germline, CDR1 is DFQATT, CDR2 SNEGSKA (reference sequence). The CDR3: CSARDTGVGSPLHF. The part of the CDR3 DNA that was read is TGCAGTGCTAGAGATACGGGGGTAGGTTCACCC.

This clone turned up a few times. Read coverage stops 3 residues before the CDR3 terminus; the germline J gene supplies the remainder. The chain employs TRBV18 and TRBJ2-2; TRBD2 might be the D (5 bases). Germline lookup yields CDR1 KGHSH and CDR2 LQKENI. The V gene lost 3 bases and the J gene lost 3 bases, with 5 bases spanning the gap. This CDR3 region has 13 residues. CDR3 DNA, as far as it was read: TGTGCCAGCTCACCGAGGGACACCGGGGAG. This sequence encodes CASSPRDTGE. The whole CDR3 is CASSPRDTGELFF.

This clone was counted many times. Coverage ceases 3 residues before the CDR3 finishes, and the germline J gene fills in the end. The chain has TRBV20-1 and TRBJ2-7; tentatively, D is TRBD2 (6 bases). Germline V gene lookup returns CDR1 DFQATT and CDR2 SNEGSKA (reference sequence). The V gene lost 0 bases and the J gene lost 4 bases, with 25 bases spanning the gap. The CDR3 is made up of 18 amino acids. This CDR3 is CSARDLKGTYTSYYEQYF. The sequenced part of the CDR3 DNA is TGCAGTGCTAGAGATCTTAAGGGGACTTACACAAGTTATTACGAG.

Ten or more counts support this clone. The CDR3 end is not reached by the read, which stops 3 residues before it; the germline J gene fills it in. The J gene is TRBJ2-1, the V gene TRBV10-3, with TRBD1 identical over 10 bases. The CDR3 runs 15 residues. Per germline, CDR1 ENHRY and CDR2 SYGVKD. V lost 2 bases to trimming and J lost 9 bases; unmatched junction nucleotides: 7. The CDR3 bases that were read are TGTGCCATCAGTGAGGGACAGGGGGGTGTCTTTGAG. It codes for CAISEGQGGVFE. In full, the CDR3 is CAISEGQGGVFEQFF.

This clone was detected many times. With the read ending 3 residues before the CDR3 end, the germline J gene is used to fill in that end. The rearrangement links TRBV12-3 or TRBV12-4 to TRBJ2-7, with D unresolved. The CDR3 contains 12 residues. V was shortened by 5 bases and J by 1 base, with 6 bases between the two germline ends. CDR3 bases read: TGTGCCAGCAGTCAGACTTCCTACGAG. Protein product: CASSQTSYE. The complete CDR3 reads CASSQTSYEQYF.

In its sample, this clone was seen many times. At one end, the junction sequence differs from germline, possibly due to a read error. With the read ending 3 residues before the CDR3 end, the germline J gene is used to fill in that end. This chain connects TRBV2 to TRBJ2-1, with D perhaps TRBD2 (5 bases). From germline, CDR1 is SNHLY and CDR2 FYNNEI. There are 16 residues in the CDR3. The sequenced CDR3 bases are TGTACCAGCAGTGTCTCTAGCTCGCCCTCCTACAATGAG. This codes for CTSSVSSSPSYNE. The entire CDR3 protein reads CTSSVSSSPSYNEQFF.

Relative to its sample, this clone is medium-sized. Read coverage stops 3 residues before the CDR3 terminus; the germline J gene supplies the remainder. The rearrangement uses TRBV10-3 and TRBJ1-1; no clear D gene. The CDR3 length is 12 residues. Germline assignment: CDR1 ENHRY and CDR2 SYGVKD. V lost 11 bases and J lost 1, with 11 bases in between. This CDR3 reads CASNKGNTEAFF. The CDR3 bases that were read are TGTGCCTCCAACAAAGGGAACACTGAA.

This clone was detected a few times. With the read ending 3 residues before the CDR3 end, the germline J gene is used to fill in that end. The chain has TRBV11-2 and TRBJ1-2; D perhaps matches TRBD1 (5 bases). CDR1 and CDR2 (germline): SGHAT, FQNNGV. This CDR3 region has 13 residues. The sequenced part of the CDR3 DNA is TGTGCCAGCAGCTTATCGCCCAGGGCCGGC. Its translation is CASSLSPRAG. The whole CDR3 is CASSLSPRAGYTF.

This clone has only a few counts. The observed sequence ends 3 residues before the CDR3 terminus, with the missing tail filled in from the germline J gene. V gene TRBV18 combines with J gene TRBJ1-6; D call uncertain. Trimming stripped 0 bases from V and 5 bases from J, with 5 bases between. The V gene's germline CDR1 is KGHSH and CDR2 LQKENI. The CDR3 is 14 amino acids. CDR3: CASSPPLDNSPLHF. The sequenced part of the CDR3 DNA is TGTGCCAGCTCACCACCCCTCGATAATTCACCC.

There are many counts of this clone. The read terminates 3 residues ahead of where the CDR3 ends, so the germline J gene completes it. This chain joins TRBV5-1 and TRBJ2-5, with a possible D match to TRBD1 (6 bases). Germline CDR1 SGHRS, CDR2 YFSETQ. V was trimmed by 3 bases and J by 2 bases, leaving 14 bases between them. The CDR3 covers 15 residues. CDR3 sequence: CASSSIQGGQETQYF. Incomplete CDR3 DNA: TGCGCCAGCAGCTCCATACAGGGTGGACAAGAGACC.

This clone was detected many times. The read halts 3 residues ahead of the CDR3 end, with the missing end drawn from the germline J gene. The V call is TRBV5-4, the J call TRBJ2-7, with TRBD2 matching 9 bases. The CDR3 spans 15 residues. Germline CDR1 is SGHNT and CDR2 is YYREEE (reference sequence). V shed 3 bases and J 0 bases; nucleotides not matched to a gene: 4. The part of the CDR3 DNA that was read is TGTGCCAGCAGCTCCGGGACTAGCAGCTCCTACGAG. As protein: CASSSGTSSSYE. In full, the CDR3 reads CASSSGTSSSYEQYF.

Ten or more counts support this clone. Sequencing ends 3 residues short of the CDR3 end; the germline J gene provides the rest. V is TRBV19 and J is TRBJ2-1, with 10 positions matching TRBD2. CDR1 and CDR2 from the germline V gene are LNHDA and SQIVND (reference sequence). The CDR3 spans 16 residues. Trimming removed 9 bases from V and 1 base from J; junction bases left unmatched: 9. The CDR3: CASALISGRSYNEQFF. The sequenced CDR3 bases are TGTGCCAGCGCCCTAATTAGCGGGAGGTCCTACAATGAG.

This clone occurred many times. The sequenced fragment ends 3 residues before the CDR3 boundary, so the rest is inferred from the germline J gene. The V and J genes are TRBV23-1 and TRBJ2-2, with D tentatively TRBD2 (5 bases). TRBV23-1 is sorted into the ORF group, with uncertain function. The CDR3 loop spans 17 amino acids. Trimming took 3 bases from V and 0 from J, leaving 14 bases between them. The covered CDR3 bases are TGCGCCAGCAGTCAGGATAACGGACTGGCGAACACCGGGGAG. The encoded protein is CASSQDNGLANTGE. The CDR3 as a whole reads CASSQDNGLANTGELFF.

This clone was detected many times. The read ends 3 residues shy of where the CDR3 ends; the end is completed using the germline J gene. The chain has TRBV29-1 and TRBJ1-1, with D possibly TRBD1 on 5 matching bases. Germline V lookup: CDR1 SQVTM, CDR2 ANQGSEA. The ends were cut back, 2 bases at V and 4 bases at J, with 8 bases in the middle. The CDR3 has 12 residues. The CDR3 loop is CSVERQGTEAFF. The sequenced CDR3 bases are TGCAGCGTTGAACGGCAGGGCACTGAA. Complete variable domain (other parts from reference TRBV29-1 and TRBJ1-1): SAVISQKPSRDICQRGTSLTIQCQVDSQVTMMFWYRQQPGQSLTLIATANQGSEATYESGFVIDKFPISRPNLTFSTLTVSNMSPEDSSIYLCSVERQGTEAFFGQGTRLTVV.

Many counts were recorded for this clone. The CDR3 end is not reached by the read, which stops 3 residues before it; the germline J gene fills it in. The rearrangement links TRBV29-1 to TRBJ2-3, with 8 nucleotides matching TRBD2. The CDR3 runs 15 residues. Germline CDR1 and CDR2: SQVTM and ANQGSEA. Trimming cost V 6 bases and J 6 bases; bases outside gene matches: 14. The CDR3 region is CSVSSLAVLLDTQYF. The CDR3 DNA, read in part, is TGCAGCGTCTCCTCACTAGCGGTTTTGTTGGATACG.

Concerning this clone: The sequence runs out 3 residues before the end of the CDR3; the remainder is reconstructed from the germline J gene. This chain links TRBV11-3 with TRBJ2-5, with a tentative D call TRBD1 (6 bases). Germline V gene data show CDR1 as SGHNT and CDR2 as YENEEA. V lost 4 bases and J 3 bases, leaving 12 bases between the germline ends. CDR3 length: 14 amino acids. CDR3 amino acids: CASSSTGIEETQYF. The CDR3 DNA, read in part, is TGTGCCAGCAGCTCAACAGGGATCGAAGAGACC.

At least ten counts were recorded for this clone. This CDR3 is CASRAGGEVGELFF. Partial CDR3 DNA: TGTGCCAGCAGAGCGGGAGGTGAAGTCGGGGAG. This rearrangement joins TRBV6-4 to TRBJ2-2; 9 nucleotides line up with TRBD2. The read ends 3 residues early relative to the CDR3; the germline J gene fills the gap. V gave up 6 bases and J gave up 7 bases; unmatched junction bases: 6. Germline V lookup: CDR1 MRHNA, CDR2 SNTAGT. The CDR3 spans 14 residues.

As concerns this clone: Sequence at one end of the junction differs from germline and may be a read error. The read ends 3 residues shy of where the CDR3 ends; the end is completed using the germline J gene. The sample has other DNA sequences that encode this CDR3 too. The V and J genes are TRBV19 and TRBJ1-3; weak D call: TRBD1 (5 bases). Looked up from germline, CDR1 is LNHDA and CDR2 is SQIVND (reference sequence). There are 15 residues in the CDR3. The CDR3 loop is CASSPPGIAGNTIYF. CDR3 bases read: TGTGCCAGTAGCCCCCCAGGGATAGCAGGAAACACT.